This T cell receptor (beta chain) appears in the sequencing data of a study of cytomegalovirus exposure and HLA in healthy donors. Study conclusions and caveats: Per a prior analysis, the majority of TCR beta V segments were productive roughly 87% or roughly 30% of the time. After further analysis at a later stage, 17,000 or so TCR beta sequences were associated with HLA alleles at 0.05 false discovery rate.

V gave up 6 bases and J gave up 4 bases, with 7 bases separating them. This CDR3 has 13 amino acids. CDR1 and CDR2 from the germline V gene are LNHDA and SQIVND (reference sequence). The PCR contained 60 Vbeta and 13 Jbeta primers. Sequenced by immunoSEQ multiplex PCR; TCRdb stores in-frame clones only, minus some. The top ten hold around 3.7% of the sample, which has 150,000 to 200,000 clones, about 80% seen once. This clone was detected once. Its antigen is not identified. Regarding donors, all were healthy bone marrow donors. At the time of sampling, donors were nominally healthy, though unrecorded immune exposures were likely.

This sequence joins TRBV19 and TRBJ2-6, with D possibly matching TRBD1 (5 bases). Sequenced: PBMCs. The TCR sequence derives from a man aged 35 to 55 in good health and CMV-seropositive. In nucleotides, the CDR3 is TGTGCCAGTAGGGGGCAGGGGGCCAACGTCCTGACTTTC. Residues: CASRGQGANVLTF.